This entry concerns a single T cell receptor (beta chain). This specimen comes from a study of blood T cell repertoires in COVID-19. Study as a whole: In each case, the material was cDNA or gDNA derived from T cells, B-cell-depleted T cells, or PBMCs.

Germline values: CDR1 ENHRY, CDR2 SYGVKD. The CDR3 has 16 residues. Trimming stripped 3 bases from V and 1 base from J, with 15 bases between. The assay was immunoSEQ multiplex PCR, and TCRdb's table has in-frame clones only and misses some. The sample contains around 35,000 clones, approximately 91% of which appear only once. V usage is TRBV10-3 and J usage is TRBJ1-1; the D gene is possibly TRBD1 (6 bases). Sequencing was done on a sample of peripheral blood. The clonotype was recovered from a man aged 55 to 69 with active COVID-19. CDR3: CAISDPPGVGNTEAFF. The CDR3 DNA follows: TGTGCCATCAGTGACCCGCCAGGGGTGGGGAACACTGAAGCTTTCTTT.